The table lists the clone carrying this T cell receptor beta chain with a few counts. Its antigen remains unidentified. The data stem from a study of T cells after yellow fever vaccination. Findings and limits, study-wide: Peaking on day 5 versus 15, the secondary response was faster but weaker. Reappearance after the booster was seen for most primary-vaccination clones, at 96% CD4 and 70% to 90% CD8.

This CDR3 contains 15 residues. Germline CDR1 and CDR2: MDHEN and SYDVKM. V trimming: 8 bases; J trimming: 1 base; junction bases outside the gene matches: 9. Generation of TCR cDNA used 5'RACE template switching (which added a universal primer site and UMIs). MiXCR was run by TCRdb on the 5' RACE reads, yielding one entry per CDR3 protein. Altogether hundreds of thousands of distinct CDR3 sequences are present, roughly 12% being singletons, with the ten largest covering 14% to 15%. This rearrangement joins TRBV28 to TRBJ2-7; 9 bases are a match to TRBD2. The sequencing used PBMCs, collected on the day of the yellow fever booster vaccination. This receptor was obtained from a man aged 25 to 40 who received the YFV17D yellow fever vaccine. As DNA, the CDR3 is TGTGCCAGCTGGGATAGCGGGAGTTTTTCCTACGAGCAGTACTTC. Translated, it gives CASWDSGSFSYEQYF.